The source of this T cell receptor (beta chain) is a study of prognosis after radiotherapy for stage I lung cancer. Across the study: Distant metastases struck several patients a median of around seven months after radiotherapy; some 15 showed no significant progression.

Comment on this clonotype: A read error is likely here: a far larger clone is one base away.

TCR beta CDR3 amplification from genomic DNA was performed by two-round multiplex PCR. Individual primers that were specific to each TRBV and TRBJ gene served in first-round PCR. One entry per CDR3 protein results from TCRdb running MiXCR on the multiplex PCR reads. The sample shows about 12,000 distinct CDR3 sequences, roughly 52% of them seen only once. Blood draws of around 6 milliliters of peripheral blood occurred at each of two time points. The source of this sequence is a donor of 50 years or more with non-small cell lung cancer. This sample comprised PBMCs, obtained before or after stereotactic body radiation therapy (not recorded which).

The CDR3 sequence is CASRPNPEGTQYF. The CDR3 nucleotides read TGTGCCAGCAGGCCTAACCCCGAAGGGACCCAGTACTTC. The chain couples TRBV6-2 or TRBV6-3 to TRBJ2-5, with unresolved D. The CDR3 contains 13 residues. Between the trimmed V and J ends, which lost 6 bases and 7 bases, there was a span of 15 bases. The V gene's germline CDR1 is MNHEY and CDR2 SVGEGT.